This T cell receptor beta chain was captured in a study of blood T cells in healthy people across ages. Broader study findings: Changes seen in expanded clonotypes were possibly confounded by donor CMV status left unknown. Bulk PBMC profiling left naive and antigen-experienced comparisons inconclusive.

Germline V gene lookup returns CDR1 LGHDT and CDR2 YNNKEL (reference sequence). V was pared by 5 bases and J by 6 bases, with 7 bases of the junction left unmatched. The CDR3 has 16 amino acids. As concerns this clonotype: The target antigen is unknown.

A J-beta primer mix and a sample-barcoded 5' primer were used in a second PCR of roughly 6 to 11 cycles. TCRdb itself ran the 5' RACE reads through MiXCR, one entry per CDR3 protein. The sample consists of about 560,000 distinct CDR3 sequences, about 29% of them appearing once. These data were likewise used in another study, on T cells of mothers and their children. That investigation notes: Healthy Caucasian mothers, a few in number, and their six children were the donors.

The sequenced sample was blood. The J gene is TRBJ2-1, the V gene TRBV3-1, with TRBD2 matching 13 bases. This clonotype was sampled from a boy aged 2-9 years in good health. The CDR3 reads CASSKTSGGALNEQFF. CDR3 DNA: TGTGCCAGCAGCAAAACTAGCGGGGGGGCTCTCAATGAGCAGTTCTTC.